The rows below give T cell receptor beta chains drawn from one sample of a study of neurological immune-mediated disorders. TCRdb reanalysed the 5' RACE reads using MiXCR and keeps one entry per CDR3 protein. This sample carries approximately 90,000 distinct CDR3 sequences, roughly 3.5% of them seen once, and the ten largest clones take around 6%. Sequencing input: PBMCs. These receptors all stem from a woman in her late teens or twenties with multiple sclerosis. CDR3s include the opening cysteine and the closing phenylalanine or tryptophan. Each record gives: CDR3 length, D gene, J gene, V gene, clone size, CDR3 DNA, CDR3 protein. A D gene is named only where the DNA matches it firmly. The size of a clone is reported for some rows only, either as once, few or many, or as a class for expanded clones.

>14|.|TRBJ1-5|TRBV19|many
TGTGCCAGTAGTATACTGGCAGAAAATCAGCCCCAGCATTTT
CASSILAENQPQHF
>13|.|TRBJ1-3|TRBV5-6|many
TGTGCCAGCAGCTGGGACATCGGAAACACCATATATTTT
CASSWDIGNTIYF
>14|.|TRBJ1-6|TRBV27|many
TGTGCCAGCAGTCGGGGGGGGTTCAATTCACCCCTCCACTTT
CASSRGGFNSPLHF
>13|.|TRBJ2-7|TRBV20-1|many
TGCAGTGCTTTGGACAACGACCCCTACGAGCAGTACTTC
CSALDNDPYEQYF
>14|TRBD1|TRBJ1-6|TRBV12-5|many
TGTGCTAGTGGTTCAGGGACAGGGATTTCACCCCTCCACTTT
CASGSGTGISPLHF
>14|.|TRBJ1-3|TRBV13|many
TGTGCCAGCAGCTCGGTCGCAATCGGAAACACCATATATTTT
CASSSVAIGNTIYF
>14|TRBD2|TRBJ2-7|TRBV12-3/TRBV12-4|many
TGTGCCAGCAGTTTTGGACTAGCGGGTAACGAGCAGTACTTC
CASSFGLAGNEQYF
>16|TRBD2|TRBJ2-1|TRBV3-1|many
TGTGCCAGCAGCCAAGATCGGGCGGGGGGGCGGTATGAGCAGTTCTTC
CASSQDRAGGRYEQFF
>15|TRBD1|TRBJ2-2|TRBV29-1|many
TGCAGCGTTGATACCGGACAGGGGCTCCCCCGGGAGCTGTTTTTT
CSVDTGQGLPRELFF
>14|.|TRBJ2-4|TRBV27|many
TGTGCCAGCAGTTTATCCTCCGGGGGTCCGGCTCAGTACTTC
CASSLSSGGPAQYF
>14|.|TRBJ2-5|TRBV7-6|many
TGTGCCAGCAGCCCTCGGCGGGGCCAAGAGACCCAGTACTTC
CASSPRRGQETQYF
>17|TRBD2|TRBJ2-1|TRBV20-1|many
TGCAGTGGGTGGGGGGCAATGCCTAGCGGGAAAGACAATGAGCAGTTCTTC
CSGWGAMPSGKDNEQFF
>15|.|TRBJ1-2|TRBV12-3/TRBV12-4|many
TGTGCCAGCAGTTTAACTACAGGACCTAACTATGGCTACACCTTC
CASSLTTGPNYGYTF
>15|.|TRBJ1-5|TRBV15|many
TGTGCCACCAGCAGCGGGACATCGCGGTGGAAGCCCCAGCATTTT
CATSSGTSRWKPQHF
>14|.|TRBJ1-6|TRBV28|many
TGTTCCTCCCAAGGGGATTCCGGCAATTCACCCCTCCACTTT
CSSQGDSGNSPLHF
>18|.|TRBJ2-6|TRBV4-3|many
TGCGCCAGCAGCCAAGATTTGGACGGGGTCTCTGGGGCCAACGTCCTGACTTTC
CASSQDLDGVSGANVLTF
>16|.|TRBJ2-1|TRBV20-1|many
TGCAGTGCTAGAGTCCGTTTCGTTTTATCCGGTTATGAGCAGTTCTTC
CSARVRFVLSGYEQFF
>13|.|TRBJ1-2|TRBV5-1|many
TGCGCCAGCAGCTTGGATTTCGGCGGTGGCTACACCTTC
CASSLDFGGGYTF
>14|.|TRBJ2-5|TRBV7-2|few
TGTGCCAGCAGCTTAGGGAATTCCTTCCAACGCCAGTACTTC
CASSLGNSFQRQYF
>15|.|TRBJ2-1|TRBV2|many
TGTGCCAGCAGGCCTCCGGGGGACCATAGCAATGAGCAGTTCTTC
CASRPPGDHSNEQFF
>18|TRBD2|TRBJ2-7|TRBV10-2|many
TGCGCCAGCAGTCCCACCCCCGGACTAGCGGCTAGCTCCTACGAGCAGTACTTC
CASSPTPGLAASSYEQYF
>13|.|TRBJ2-7|TRBV5-8|many
TGTGCCAGCAGCTCCCGGGACATTTACGAGCAGTACTTC
CASSSRDIYEQYF
>16|TRBD2|TRBJ2-3|TRBV7-9|many
TGTGCCAGCAGCGCCGGACTAGCGGAGAGCACAGATACGCAGTATTTT
CASSAGLAESTDTQYF
>14|TRBD2|TRBJ2-1|TRBV11-2|many
TGTGCCAGCAGCTTAGAACTAGCGGATAATGAGCAGTTCTTC
CASSLELADNEQFF
>12|TRBD1|TRBJ2-7|TRBV7-9|many
TGTGCCAGCAGCCCGGGGACAGACGAGCAGTACTTC
CASSPGTDEQYF
>15|TRBD1|TRBJ1-4|TRBV3-1|few
TGTGCCAGCAGACTCAGGGGGAGGTTTGACGAAAAACTGTTTTTT
CASRLRGRFDEKLFF
>13|TRBD1|TRBJ1-1|TRBV5-1|few
TGCGCCAGCAGCTGGACAGGGGGCACTGAAGCTTTCTTT
CASSWTGGTEAFF
>15|.|TRBJ1-4|TRBV15|many
TGTGCCACCAGCAGAGCTGGGGGGTTCTCAGCAAAACTGTTTTTT
CATSRAGGFSAKLFF
>12|.|TRBJ2-1|TRBV19|many
TGTGCCAGTACCATGGTTGGGAATGAGCAGTTCTTC
CASTMVGNEQFF
>14|.|TRBJ2-3|TRBV5-6|many
TGTGCCAGCAGCTTAAGGGGACCCACAGATACGCAGTATTTT
CASSLRGPTDTQYF
>15|TRBD2|TRBJ2-5|TRBV20-1|many
TGCAGTGCCCGCCCCAGCGGGAGGTACCTGGAGACCCAGTACTTC
CSARPSGRYLETQYF
>14|.|TRBJ1-1|TRBV12-3/TRBV12-4|.
TGTGCCAGCACGGCTTGGGGCAGGAACACTGAAGCTTTCTTT
CASTAWGRNTEAFF
>14|.|TRBJ2-5|TRBV7-9|many
TGTGCCAGCAGCTCCACAGGGATTTGGGAGACCCAGTACTTC
CASSSTGIWETQYF
>13|.|TRBJ1-3|TRBV6-5|many
TGTGCCAGCAGTTCCCGGGAACAGGGAACCATATATTTT
CASSSREQGTIYF
>10|.|TRBJ2-3|TRBV20-1|many
TGCAGTGCTAGTGGTGGGTCGCAGTATTTT
CSASGGSQYF
>16|.|TRBJ1-1|TRBV7-2|many
TGTGCCAGCAGCTTAGACCCAGGGGCTGCAAACACTGAAGCTTTCTTT
CASSLDPGAANTEAFF
>13|.|TRBJ2-4|TRBV5-1|many
TGCGCCAGCAGCGAAGCCAGGGGTGACATTCAGTACTTC
CASSEARGDIQYF
>14|.|TRBJ2-7|TRBV12-3/TRBV12-4|many
TGTGCCAGCAGTTGGGGGAGGCTCTCCTACGAGCAGTACTTC
CASSWGRLSYEQYF
>17|TRBD2|TRBJ2-3|TRBV20-1|many
TGCAGTGCTAGCAAGCTGACATCTAGCGGAAACACAGATACGCAGTATTTT
CSASKLTSSGNTDTQYF
>16|.|TRBJ2-6|TRBV28|many
TGTGCCAGCAGTTCAACAGGGTTCCCTGGGGCCAACGTCCTGACTTTC
CASSSTGFPGANVLTF
>13|TRBD2|TRBJ2-7|TRBV10-3|many
TGTGCCATCAGTGACACTAGCGGATACGAGCAGTACTTC
CAISDTSGYEQYF
>13|.|TRBJ2-1|TRBV30|many
TGTGCCTGGAGGGGGAGTTACCCCAATGAGCAGTTCTTC
CAWRGSYPNEQFF
>13|.|TRBJ2-3|TRBV7-9|many
TGTGCCAGCAGCTCCCCCGGCACAGATACGCAGTATTTT
CASSSPGTDTQYF
>12|.|TRBJ2-7|TRBV30|many
TGTGCCTGGAGTGCTAGTTCGTACGAGCAGTACTTC
CAWSASSYEQYF
>17|.|TRBJ1-1|TRBV12-3/TRBV12-4|many
TGTGCCAGCAGTTTAGCGTGGACAGCCGGCCTCAACACTGAAGCTTTCTTT
CASSLAWTAGLNTEAFF